One and the same sample provided the 7 T cell receptor beta chains below, sequenced in a study of blood T cell repertoires in COVID-19 (dated by TCRdb to 2018 to 2021). The library was prepared using the immunoSEQ multiplex PCR assay. The clones in this table, taken by TCRdb from immuneACCESS, are in-frame only. Not every clone is retained; where verified, under half of the shortfall comes from an unresolved V gene, and the cause of the rest is unknown. This sample has over 95,000 clones in its table, and 81% of those were observed once. 10% of the sample belongs to the ten largest clones. Sequenced material: peripheral blood. The origin of the receptors is a human donor in a cohort sampled during active COVID-19.

This chain connects TRBV4-3 to TRBJ2-2, with 11 bases lining up with TRBD1. Unmatched junction bases numbered 13, after V lost 4 bases and J lost 6 bases. The CDR3 is made up of 18 amino acids. Germline-derived CDR1 and CDR2 are LGHNA and YSLEER. CDR3 region: CASSRSLGTGGRAGELFF. The CDR3 nucleotides are TGCGCCAGCAGCCGAAGCCTAGGGACAGGGGGTAGAGCCGGGGAGCTGTTTTTT.

This chain uses TRBV19 with TRBJ1-1; 9 nucleotides agree with TRBD1. Germline V CDR1 and CDR2: LNHDA, SQIVND (reference sequence). The CDR3 runs 13 residues. V lost 6 bases, J lost 1 base, and 0 bases stayed unmatched. The CDR3 sequence is CASRDRGNTEAFF. CDR3 in DNA: TGTGCCAGTAGGGACAGGGGGAACACTGAAGCTTTCTTT.

Note on this clone: The CDR3 ends on some other residue instead of the conserved phenylalanine or tryptophan, so this is likely a read error. No DNA is shown, since the ends of the CDR3 on it are uncertain; the CDR3 is the one TCRdb lists. The chain has TRBV6-4 and TRBJ2-7; the D call TRBD1 from the table was never checked on the DNA. 10 amino acids form the CDR3, both terminal residues included. Germline V CDR1 and CDR2: MRHNA, SNTAGT. Here the CDR3 reads CASSARGGIR.

This clone was counted once. The chain employs TRBV5-1 and TRBJ2-7; 7 bases agree with TRBD2. The CDR3 consists of 15 residues. The V and J ends lost 2 bases and 5 bases, in that order; junction bases with no gene match: 10. The V gene's germline CDR1 is SGHRS and CDR2 YFSETQ. In DNA form, the CDR3 reads TGCGCCAGCAGCTTCGGAGGCGGGAGCGGTGACGAGCAGTACTTC. This sequence encodes CASSFGGGSGDEQYF.

This clone was seen only once. The chain employs TRBV7-3 and TRBJ2-1, with 12 bases identical to TRBD2. Germline loops: CDR1 SGHTA, CDR2 FQGTGA. V lost 2 bases, J lost 8 bases, and 7 bases stayed unmatched. The CDR3 loop spans 16 amino acids. For the CDR3, the DNA is TGTGCCAGCAGCTTAGCAGGACTAGCGGGATACGATGAGCAGTTCTTC. Protein sequence: CASSLAGLAGYDEQFF. Variable domain in full (rest from reference TRBV7-3 and TRBJ2-1): GAGVSQTPSNKVTEKGKYVELRCDPISGHTALYWYRQSLGQGPEFLIYFQGTGAADDSGLPNDRFFAVRPEGSVSTLKIQRTERGDSAVYLCASSLAGLAGYDEQFFGPGTRLTVL.

This chain joins TRBV6-2 or TRBV6-3 and TRBJ2-6, with D unresolved. The CDR3 runs 12 residues. V was cut by 5 bases and J by 6 bases, with 5 bases left in between. The germline gives CDR1 MNHEY, CDR2 SVGEGT. The CDR3: CASSSVANVLTF. CDR3 coding DNA: TGTGCCAGCAGTAGCGTGGCCAACGTCCTGACTTTC.

V and J are TRBV27 and TRBJ2-4; D not resolved. The germline V and J ends were trimmed by 0 bases and 7 bases, with 7 bases remaining between them. CDR3 size: 13 residues. Germline lookup yields CDR1 MNHEY and CDR2 SMNVEV (reference sequence). The CDR3 sequence: CASSLSPGNIQYF. The DNA of the CDR3 is TGTGCCAGCAGTTTATCTCCCGGGAACATTCAGTACTTC.